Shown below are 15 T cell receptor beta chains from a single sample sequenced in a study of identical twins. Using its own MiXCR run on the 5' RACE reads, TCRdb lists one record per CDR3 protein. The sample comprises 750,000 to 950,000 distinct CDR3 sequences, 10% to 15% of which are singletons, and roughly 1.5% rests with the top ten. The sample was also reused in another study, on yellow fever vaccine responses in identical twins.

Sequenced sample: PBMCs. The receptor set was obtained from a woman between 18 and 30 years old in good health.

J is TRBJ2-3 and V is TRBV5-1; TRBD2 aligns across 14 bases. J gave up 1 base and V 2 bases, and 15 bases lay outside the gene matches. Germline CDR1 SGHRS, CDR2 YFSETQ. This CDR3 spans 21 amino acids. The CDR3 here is CASSFRSPGLAGAGGTDTQYF. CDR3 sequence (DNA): TGCGCCAGCAGCTTTCGCTCCCCGGGACTAGCGGGAGCGGGCGGCACAGATACGCAGTATTTT.

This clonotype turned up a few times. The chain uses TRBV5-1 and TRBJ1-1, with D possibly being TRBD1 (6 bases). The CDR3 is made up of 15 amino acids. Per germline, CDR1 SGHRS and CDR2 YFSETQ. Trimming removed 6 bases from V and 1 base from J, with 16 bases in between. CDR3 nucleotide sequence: TGCGCCAGCAAGCAACAGGGAGGGGGGAACACTGAAGCTTTCTTT. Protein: CASKQQGGGNTEAFF.

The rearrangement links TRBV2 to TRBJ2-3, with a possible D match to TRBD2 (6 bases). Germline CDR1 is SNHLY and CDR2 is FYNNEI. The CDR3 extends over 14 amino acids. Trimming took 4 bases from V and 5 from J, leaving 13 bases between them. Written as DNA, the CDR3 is TGTGCCAGCAGTGCTTCCCTAGCGATAGATACGCAGTATTTT. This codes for CASSASLAIDTQYF.

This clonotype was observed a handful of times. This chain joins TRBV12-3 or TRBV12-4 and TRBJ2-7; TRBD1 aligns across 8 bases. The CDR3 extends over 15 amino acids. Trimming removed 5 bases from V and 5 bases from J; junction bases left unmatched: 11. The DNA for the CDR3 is TGTGCCAGCAGTCGAGACGGACAGGGTTTCGACGAGCAGTACTTC. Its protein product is CASSRDGQGFDEQYF.

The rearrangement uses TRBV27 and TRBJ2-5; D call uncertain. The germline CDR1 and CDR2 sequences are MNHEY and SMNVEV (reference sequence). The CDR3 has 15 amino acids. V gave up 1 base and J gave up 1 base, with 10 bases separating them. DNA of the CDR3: TGTGCCAGCAGTTTATGGAGTCTAGGCCAAGAGACCCAGTACTTC. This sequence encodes CASSLWSLGQETQYF.

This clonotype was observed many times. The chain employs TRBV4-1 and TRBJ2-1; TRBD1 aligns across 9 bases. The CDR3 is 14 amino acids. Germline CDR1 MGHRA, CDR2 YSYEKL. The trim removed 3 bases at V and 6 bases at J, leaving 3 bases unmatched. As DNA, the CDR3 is TGCGCCAGCAGCCAGAGGGACAGGGCCAATGAGCAGTTCTTC. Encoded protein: CASSQRDRANEQFF.

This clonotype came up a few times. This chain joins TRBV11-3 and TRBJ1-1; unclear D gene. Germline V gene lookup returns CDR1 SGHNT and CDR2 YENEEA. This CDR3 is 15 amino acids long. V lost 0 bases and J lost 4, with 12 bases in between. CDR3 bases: TGTGCCAGCAGCTTAGAGGGCCAAGAGGGCACTGAAGCTTTCTTT. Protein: CASSLEGQEGTEAFF.

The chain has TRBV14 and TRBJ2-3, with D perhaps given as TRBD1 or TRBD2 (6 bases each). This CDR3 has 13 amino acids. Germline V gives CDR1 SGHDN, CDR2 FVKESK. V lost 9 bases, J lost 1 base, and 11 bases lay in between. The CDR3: CARKGGCTDTQYF. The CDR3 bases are TGTGCCAGGAAGGGGGGCTGCACAGATACGCAGTATTTT.

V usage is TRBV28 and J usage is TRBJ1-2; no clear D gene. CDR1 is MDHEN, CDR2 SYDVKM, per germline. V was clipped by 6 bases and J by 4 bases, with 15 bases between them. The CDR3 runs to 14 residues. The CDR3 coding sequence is TGTGCCAGCAGCCTCCCTTCGAGGAGCTATGGCTACACCTTC. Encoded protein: CASSLPSRSYGYTF.

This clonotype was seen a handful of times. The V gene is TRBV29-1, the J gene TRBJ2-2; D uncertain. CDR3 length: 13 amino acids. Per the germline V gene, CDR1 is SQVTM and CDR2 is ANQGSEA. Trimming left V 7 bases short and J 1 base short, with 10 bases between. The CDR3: CSALVRNTGELFF. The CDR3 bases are TGCAGCGCCCTGGTGAGGAACACCGGGGAGCTGTTTTTT.

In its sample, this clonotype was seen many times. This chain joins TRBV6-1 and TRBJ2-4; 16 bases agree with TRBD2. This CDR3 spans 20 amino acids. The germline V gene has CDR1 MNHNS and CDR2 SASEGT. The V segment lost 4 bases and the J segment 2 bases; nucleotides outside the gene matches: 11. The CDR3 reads CASSGGLAGGPFYSKNIQYF. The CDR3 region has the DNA TGTGCCAGCAGTGGGGGACTAGCGGGAGGGCCTTTCTACTCCAAAAACATTCAGTACTTC.

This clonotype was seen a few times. The CDR3 DNA reads as TGTGCCAGCAGCTTACCGGGACTAGTTTCTGATACGCAGTATTTT. Translation: CASSLPGLVSDTQYF. The chain joins TRBV13 to TRBJ2-3, with 8 bases matching TRBD2. Germline CDR1 is PRHDT and CDR2 is FYEKMQ (reference sequence). There are 15 residues in the CDR3. J gave up 6 bases and V 2 bases, and 7 bases lay outside the gene matches. The full variable domain, with the rest looked up from reference TRBV13 and TRBJ2-3, is AAGVIQSPRHLIKEKRETATLKCYPIPRHDTVYWYQQGPGQDPQFLISFYEKMQSDKGSIPDRFSAQQFSDYHSELNMSSLELGDSALYFCASSLPGLVSDTQYFGPGTRLTVL.

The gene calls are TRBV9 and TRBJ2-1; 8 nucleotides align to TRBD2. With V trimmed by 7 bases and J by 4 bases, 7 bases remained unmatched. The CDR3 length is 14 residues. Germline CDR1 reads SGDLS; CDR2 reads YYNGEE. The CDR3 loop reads CASGGQRGYNEQFF. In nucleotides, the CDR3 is TGTGCCAGCGGTGGGCAGCGGGGGTACAATGAGCAGTTCTTC.

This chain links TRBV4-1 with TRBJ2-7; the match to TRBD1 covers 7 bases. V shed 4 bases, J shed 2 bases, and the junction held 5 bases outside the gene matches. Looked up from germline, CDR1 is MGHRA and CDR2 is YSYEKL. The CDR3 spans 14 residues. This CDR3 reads CASSLHDRAYEQYF. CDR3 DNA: TGCGCCAGCAGCCTCCACGACAGGGCCTACGAGCAGTACTTC.

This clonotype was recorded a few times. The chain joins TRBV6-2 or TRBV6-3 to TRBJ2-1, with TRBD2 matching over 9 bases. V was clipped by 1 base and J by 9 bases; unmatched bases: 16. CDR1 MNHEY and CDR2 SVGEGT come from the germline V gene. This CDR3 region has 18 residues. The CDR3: CASSYLIGLKREEVEQFF. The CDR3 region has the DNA TGTGCCAGCAGTTACTTAATCGGGTTGAAGCGGGAGGAGGTTGAGCAGTTCTTC.